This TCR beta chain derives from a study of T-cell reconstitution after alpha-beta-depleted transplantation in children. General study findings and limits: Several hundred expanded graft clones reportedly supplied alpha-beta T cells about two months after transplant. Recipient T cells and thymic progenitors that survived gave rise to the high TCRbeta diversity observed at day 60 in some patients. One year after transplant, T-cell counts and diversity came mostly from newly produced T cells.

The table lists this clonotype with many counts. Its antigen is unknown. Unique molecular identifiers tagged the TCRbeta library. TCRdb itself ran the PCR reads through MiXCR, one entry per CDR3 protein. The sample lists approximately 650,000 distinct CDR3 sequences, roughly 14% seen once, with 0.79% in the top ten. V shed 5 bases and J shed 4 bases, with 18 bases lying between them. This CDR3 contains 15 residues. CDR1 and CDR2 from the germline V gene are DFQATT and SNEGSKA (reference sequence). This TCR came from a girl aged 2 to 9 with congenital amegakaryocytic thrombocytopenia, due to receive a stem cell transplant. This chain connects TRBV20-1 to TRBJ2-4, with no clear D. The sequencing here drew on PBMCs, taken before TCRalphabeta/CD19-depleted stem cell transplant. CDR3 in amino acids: CSAVGLPLAKNIQYF. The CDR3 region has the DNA TGCAGTGCTGTTGGCTTACCACTTGCTAAAAACATTCAGTACTTC.